This T cell receptor beta chain was captured in a study of CD8 T cells in Susac syndrome. Overall study context: Treatment at blood withdrawal was none, corticosteroids, or intravenous immunoglobulin alone in Susac syndrome patients.

The germline V and J ends were trimmed by 5 bases and 4 bases, with 14 bases remaining between them. The CDR3 runs to 14 residues. Germline CDR1 reads SEHNR; CDR2 reads FQNEAQ (reference sequence). When the RNA was reverse transcribed, random hexamers were used with an input of roughly 0.5 to 1 ug. Amplification of TCR beta CDR3 used immunoSEQ multiplex PCR across 54 Vbeta and 13 Jbeta. TCRdb recomputed calls from the immunoSEQ multiplex PCR reads with MiXCR, one row per CDR3 protein. This sample has some 99,000 distinct CDR3 sequences; 90% to 95% occur once, and the top ten carry roughly 0.31%. Study results and caveats: There was no clonal expansion in the CD4+ T cell repertoires of Susac syndrome.

About this clonotype: Its specificity is unknown.

Sequenced material: CD4+ T cells from PBMCs. The chain couples TRBV7-9 to TRBJ1-2, with D hard to call. The TCR originated in a human donor with Susac syndrome. The CDR3 sequence is CASSPPGEGYGYTF. The CDR3 region has the DNA TGTGCCAGCAGCCCCCCCGGGGAGGGCTATGGCTACACCTTC. The full variable domain, completed using reference TRBV7-9 and TRBJ1-2, is DTGVSQNPRHKITKRGQNVTFRCDPISEHNRLYWYRQTLGQGPEFLTYFQNEAQLEKSRLLSDRFSAERPKGSFSTLEIQRTEQGDSAMYLCASSPPGEGYGYTFGSGTRLTVV.